This T cell receptor beta chain was recovered during a study of T cell responses to AZD1222 COVID-19 vaccine. Unmatched junction bases numbered 12, after V lost 4 bases and J lost 5 bases. Germline V gene lookup returns CDR1 SGHTA and CDR2 FQGNSA. This CDR3 has 16 amino acids. General study findings and limits: Donors were chiefly white British, with a greater number of females, and clonal diversity was perhaps underestimated. At baseline, just six or seven AZD1222 recipients tested seropositive. The breadth and depth of Spike-specific TCRs increased once two AZD1222 doses had been given. Nearly half of spike-specific TCRs reportedly go after variant regions that carry no mutations.

The table came from immunoSEQ multiplex PCR; TCRdb's copy has only in-frame clones and leaves some out. The sample consists of around 100,000 clones, about 90% of them appearing once. This clone was recorded only once. Its antigen remains unidentified. V usage is TRBV7-2 and J usage is TRBJ2-5, with 8 bases fitting TRBD2. The sequence was obtained from an adult in good health. Sequences were derived from peripheral blood, sampled on day 0 of AZD1222 vaccination. The CDR3 loop reads CASSSDGLARRETQYF. The CDR3 DNA reads as TGTGCCAGCAGCTCCGATGGACTAGCTCGGAGGGAGACCCAGTACTTC. Full variable domain (missing parts from reference TRBV7-2 and TRBJ2-5): GAGVSQSPSNKVTEKGKDVELRCDPISGHTALYWYRQSLGQGLEFLIYFQGNSAPDKSGLPSDRFSAERTGGSVSTLTIQRTQQEDSAVYLCASSSDGLARRETQYFGPGTRLLVL.